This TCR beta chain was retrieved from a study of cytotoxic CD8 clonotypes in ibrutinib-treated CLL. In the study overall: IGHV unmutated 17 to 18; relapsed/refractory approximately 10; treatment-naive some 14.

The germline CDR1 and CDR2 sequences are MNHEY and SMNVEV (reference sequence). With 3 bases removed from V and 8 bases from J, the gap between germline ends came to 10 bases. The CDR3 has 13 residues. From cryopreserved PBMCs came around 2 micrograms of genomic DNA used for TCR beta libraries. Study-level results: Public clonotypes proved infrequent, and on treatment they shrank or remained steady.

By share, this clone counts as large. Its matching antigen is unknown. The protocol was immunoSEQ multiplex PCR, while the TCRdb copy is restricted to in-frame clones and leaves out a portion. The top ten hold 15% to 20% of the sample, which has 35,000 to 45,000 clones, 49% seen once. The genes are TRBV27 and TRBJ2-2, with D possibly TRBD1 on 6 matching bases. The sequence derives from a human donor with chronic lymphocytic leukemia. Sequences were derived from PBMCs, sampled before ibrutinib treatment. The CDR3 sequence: CASSLGAVGELFF. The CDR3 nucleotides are TGTGCCAGCAGTTTGGGGGCGGTAGGGGAGCTGTTTTTT.